This section outlines one T cell receptor (beta chain) sequence together with its context. Here immunoSEQ multiplex PCR was the method, and the copy in TCRdb shows in-frame clones only, minus some. Seen here are approximately 150,000 clones, roughly 84% observed once, and the top ten hold 5% to 6%. The CDR3 spans 17 residues. Per the germline V gene, CDR1 is LNHNV and CDR2 is YYDKDF (reference sequence). Trimming pared 0 bases from V and 0 bases from J, leaving 12 bases between. These data are taken from a study of T cell responses to AZD1222 COVID-19 vaccine. Whether given at about 4 or about 12 weeks, second doses were pooled.

The receptor comes from an adult who received the AZD1222 COVID-19 vaccine. The chain is built from TRBV15 and TRBJ1-5; perhaps TRBD1 as D (6 bases). This specimen was peripheral blood, taken 28 days after the second AZD1222 dose. In DNA, the CDR3 is TGTGCCACCAGCAGAGATTGGACAGCTTATAGCAATCAGCCCCAGCATTTT. It codes for CATSRDWTAYSNQPQHF.